The following is a T cell receptor beta chain sequence with its context. This record comes from a study of shared T cell receptors in the human thymus. Produced via immunoSEQ multiplex PCR; TCRdb's table is partial and in-frame only. The data show about 380,000 clones, with 95% seen just once and roughly 0.02% held by the top ten. The CDR3 contains 15 residues. Germline loops: CDR1 LNHNV, CDR2 YYDKDF (reference sequence). V was pared by 0 bases and J by 3 bases, with 5 bases of the junction left unmatched. The chain links TRBV15 to TRBJ2-7; 7 bases are a match to TRBD1. This sequence originates from a human donor. The source material was thymocytes. CDR3 bases: TGTGCCACCAGCAGAGAGGAACAGGGGTTCTACGAGCAGTACTTC. Protein: CATSREEQGFYEQYF. The whole variable domain, filled in from reference TRBV15 and TRBJ2-7, reads DAMVIQNPRYQVTQFGKPVTLSCSQTLNHNVMYWYQQKSSQAPKLLFHYYDKDFNNEADTPDNFQSRRPNTSFCFLDIRSPGLGDTAMYLCATSREEQGFYEQYFGPGTRLTVT.